This is a list of T cell receptor beta chains from one sample in a study of beta chain features in type 1 diabetes. The assay was immunoSEQ multiplex PCR, and TCRdb's table has in-frame clones only and misses some. The data hold 300,000 to 350,000 clones, with less than 20% observed a single time. The sample was naive CD4+ T cells from blood. All receptors come from a woman between 18 and 29 years old in good health. Both conserved end residues are part of each CDR3. A D gene is named only where the DNA matches it firmly. Clone size is given for some rows only: seen once, a few or many times, or a class if the clone is expanded.

abundance: few; d_gene: TRBD1; j_gene: TRBJ2-7; v_gene: TRBV29-1; CDR3aa: CSVRTAGGHEQYF; CDR3nt: TGCAGCGTGAGAACCGCAGGGGGCCACGAGCAGTACTTC
abundance: .; d_gene: .; j_gene: TRBJ1-6; v_gene: TRBV7-9; CDR3aa: CASSLDTGRPPLHF; CDR3nt: TGTGCCAGCAGCCTAGACACGGGTCGGCCACCCCTCCACTTT
abundance: .; d_gene: .; j_gene: TRBJ2-7; v_gene: TRBV19; CDR3aa: CASGGLYEQYF; CDR3nt: TGTGCAAGTGGCGGCCTCTACGAGCAGTACTTC
abundance: few; d_gene: TRBD1; j_gene: TRBJ1-3; v_gene: TRBV7-9; CDR3aa: CASSSLQGGPGNTIYF; CDR3nt: TGTGCCAGCAGCTCCCTACAGGGGGGGCCTGGAAACACCATATATTTT
abundance: .; d_gene: TRBD2; j_gene: TRBJ2-7; v_gene: TRBV5-6; CDR3aa: CASSWASGPYEQYF; CDR3nt: TGTGCCAGCAGCTGGGCTAGCGGCCCCTACGAGCAGTACTTC
abundance: .; d_gene: TRBD2; j_gene: TRBJ2-1; v_gene: TRBV9; CDR3aa: CASSAPRGSGRFSERFF; CDR3nt: TGTGCCAGCAGCGCCCCTCGGGGTAGCGGGAGGTTCTCGGAGCGGTTCTTC
abundance: few; d_gene: .; j_gene: TRBJ1-2; v_gene: TRBV30; CDR3aa: CAWSAGGGLGYTF; CDR3nt: TGTGCCTGGTCTGCGGGGGGGGGCCTTGGCTACACCTTC
abundance: few; d_gene: TRBD2; j_gene: TRBJ2-3; v_gene: TRBV5-1; CDR3aa: CASSSSSGGSTDTQYF; CDR3nt: TGCGCCAGCAGCTCCAGCAGCGGGGGGAGCACAGATACGCAGTATTTT
abundance: few; d_gene: .; j_gene: TRBJ2-7; v_gene: TRBV1; CDR3aa: CTSSPQSSGPSSYEQYF; CDR3nt: TGCACCAGCAGCCCCCAGAGTAGCGGCCCTTCCTCCTACGAGCAGTACTTC
abundance: .; d_gene: TRBD1; j_gene: TRBJ2-7; v_gene: TRBV4-1; CDR3aa: CASRGGLGDSYEQYF; CDR3nt: TGCGCCAGCAGAGGGGGCCTGGGGGACTCCTACGAGCAGTACTTC
abundance: .; d_gene: TRBD1; j_gene: TRBJ2-5; v_gene: TRBV7-9; CDR3aa: CASSLGTGGMETQYF; CDR3nt: TGTGCCAGCAGCTTAGGGACAGGGGGGATGGAGACCCAGTACTTC